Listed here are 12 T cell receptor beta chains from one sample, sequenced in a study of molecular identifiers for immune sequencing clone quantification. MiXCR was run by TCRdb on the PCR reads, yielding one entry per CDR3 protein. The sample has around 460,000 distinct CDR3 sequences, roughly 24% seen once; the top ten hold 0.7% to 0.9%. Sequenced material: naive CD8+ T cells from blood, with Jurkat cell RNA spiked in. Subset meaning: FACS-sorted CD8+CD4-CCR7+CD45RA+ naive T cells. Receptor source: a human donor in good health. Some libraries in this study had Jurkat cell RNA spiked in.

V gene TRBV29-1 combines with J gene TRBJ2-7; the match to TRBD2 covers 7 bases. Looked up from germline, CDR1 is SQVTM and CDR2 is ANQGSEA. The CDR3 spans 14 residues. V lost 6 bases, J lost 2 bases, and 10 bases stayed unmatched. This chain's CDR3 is CSVIPLAGPYEQYF. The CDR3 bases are TGCAGCGTAATACCCTTAGCGGGTCCCTACGAGCAGTACTTC.

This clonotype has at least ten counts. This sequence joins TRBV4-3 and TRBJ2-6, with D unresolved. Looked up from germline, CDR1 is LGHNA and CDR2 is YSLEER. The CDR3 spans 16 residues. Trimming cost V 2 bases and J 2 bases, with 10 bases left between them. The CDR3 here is CASSQWVRAGANVLTF. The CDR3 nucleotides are TGCGCCAGCAGCCAATGGGTGCGAGCTGGGGCCAACGTCCTGACTTTC.

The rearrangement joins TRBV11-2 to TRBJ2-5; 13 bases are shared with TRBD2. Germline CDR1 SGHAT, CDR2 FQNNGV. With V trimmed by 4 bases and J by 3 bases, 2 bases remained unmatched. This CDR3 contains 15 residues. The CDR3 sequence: CASSWTSGGEETQYF. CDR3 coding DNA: TGTGCCAGCAGCTGGACTAGCGGGGGAGAAGAGACCCAGTACTTC.

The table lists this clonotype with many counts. In DNA, the CDR3 is TGCGCCAGCAGCCAAGTCGGTCAGCTTCAAGAGACCCAGTACTTC. As protein: CASSQVGQLQETQYF. The rearrangement links TRBV4-1 to TRBJ2-5; D ambiguous. With 1 base removed from V and 2 bases from J, the gap between germline ends came to 11 bases. Germline CDR1 MGHRA, CDR2 YSYEKL. This CDR3 has 15 amino acids.

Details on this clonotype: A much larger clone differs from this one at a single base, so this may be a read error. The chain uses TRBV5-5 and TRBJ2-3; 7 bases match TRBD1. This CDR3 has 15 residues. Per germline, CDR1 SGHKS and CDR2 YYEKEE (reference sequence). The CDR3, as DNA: TGTACCAGCACCCGGGACAGCGCCAGCACAGATACGCAGTATTTT. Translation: CTSTRDSASTDTQYF.

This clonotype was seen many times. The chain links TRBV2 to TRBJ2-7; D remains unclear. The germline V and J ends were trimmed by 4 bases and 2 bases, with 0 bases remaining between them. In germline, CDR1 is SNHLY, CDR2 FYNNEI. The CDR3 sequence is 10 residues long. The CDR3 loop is CASSAYEQYF. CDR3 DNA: TGTGCCAGCAGTGCCTACGAGCAGTACTTC.

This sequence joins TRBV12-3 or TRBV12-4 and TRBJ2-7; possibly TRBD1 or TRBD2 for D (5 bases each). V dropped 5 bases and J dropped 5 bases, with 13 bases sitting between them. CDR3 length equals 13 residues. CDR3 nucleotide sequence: TGTGCCAGCAGTGTTTGGGGGAGAGACGAGCAGTACTTC. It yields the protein CASSVWGRDEQYF.

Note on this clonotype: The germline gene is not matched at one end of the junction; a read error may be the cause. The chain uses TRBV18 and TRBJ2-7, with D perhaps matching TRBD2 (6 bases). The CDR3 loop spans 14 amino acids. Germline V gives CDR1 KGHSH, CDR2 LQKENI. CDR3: CAGSPGLSDYEQYF. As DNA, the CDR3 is TGTGCCGGCTCACCCGGACTATCCGACTACGAGCAGTACTTC.

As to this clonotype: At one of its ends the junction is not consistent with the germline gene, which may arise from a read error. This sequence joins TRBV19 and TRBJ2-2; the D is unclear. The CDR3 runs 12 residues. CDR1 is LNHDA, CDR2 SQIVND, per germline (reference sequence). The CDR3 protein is CTSSITIGELFF. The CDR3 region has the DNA TGTACCAGTAGTATAACGATCGGGGAGCTGTTTTTT.

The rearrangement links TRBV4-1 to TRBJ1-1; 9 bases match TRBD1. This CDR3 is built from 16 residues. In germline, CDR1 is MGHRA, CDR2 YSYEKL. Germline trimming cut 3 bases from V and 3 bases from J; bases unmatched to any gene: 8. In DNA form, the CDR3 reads TGCGCCAGCAGCCAGCACACGGGGACAGGGTACACTGAAGCTTTCTTT. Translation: CASSQHTGTGYTEAFF.

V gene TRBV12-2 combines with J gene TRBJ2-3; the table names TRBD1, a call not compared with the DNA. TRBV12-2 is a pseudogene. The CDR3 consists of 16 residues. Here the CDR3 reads CVSRAKRQGNTDTQYF. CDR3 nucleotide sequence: TGTGTAAGTCGGGCCAAGAGACAGGGAAACACAGATACGCAGTATTTT.

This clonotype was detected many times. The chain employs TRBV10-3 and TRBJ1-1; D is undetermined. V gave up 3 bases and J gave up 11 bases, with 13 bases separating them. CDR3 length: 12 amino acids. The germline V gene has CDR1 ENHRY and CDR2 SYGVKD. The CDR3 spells CAISETLSMAFF. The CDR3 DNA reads TGTGCCATCAGTGAAACGCTATCAATGGCTTTCTTT.